This T cell receptor (beta chain) was recovered during a study of T-cell reconstitution after alpha-beta-depleted transplantation in children. Unique molecular identifiers were used in preparing the TCRbeta library. In TCRdb, the PCR reads were re-called with MiXCR into one record per CDR3 protein. The sample yields about 110,000 distinct CDR3 sequences, 5.5% to 7% seen once. This clonotype was seen at least ten times. Its cognate antigen is unknown. Germline CDR1 is MNHEY and CDR2 is SVGEGT. The CDR3 runs to 14 residues. J lost 6 bases, V lost 2 bases, and 3 bases had no gene match. Study-wide findings and caveats: Several hundred rapidly expanded clones from non-depleted graft cells reportedly supplied alpha-beta T cells about two months post-transplant. Diversity and T-cell counts at one year after transplant derived mostly from new T cells.

The rearrangement joins TRBV6-2 or TRBV6-3 to TRBJ2-2; 7 nucleotides agree with TRBD1. The TCR sequence derives from a male patient under 10 years old who had a stem cell transplant for acute lymphoblastic leukemia, so the T cells may come from the graft donor. The sequencing here drew on PBMCs, mostly from graft donor cells, taken 360 days after TCRalphabeta/CD19-depleted stem cell transplant. The DNA for the CDR3 is TGTGCCAGCAGTTACGGGACAGCGGCCGGGGAGCTGTTTTTT. Its protein is CASSYGTAAGELFF.